Listed below are T cell receptor beta chains from one sample, sequenced in a study of cytomegalovirus exposure and HLA in healthy donors. The protocol was immunoSEQ multiplex PCR, while the TCRdb copy is restricted to in-frame clones and leaves out a portion. Altogether about 63,000 clones are present, 73% being singletons, with the ten largest covering about 5.7%. The sample taken for sequencing was PBMCs. The origin of the receptors is a man aged 50 to 59 in good health and CMV-seronegative. CDR3s include the opening cysteine and the closing phenylalanine or tryptophan. The D gene is left open where the match is weak. The size field is filled for only some rows; it gives once, few, many or a size class.

clone size: .
D gene: TRBD1
J gene: TRBJ2-2
V gene: TRBV11-1
CDR3 DNA: TGTGCCAGCAGCTCACACCTGACAGGGGAGACCGGGGAGCTGTTTTTT
CDR3 protein: CASSSHLTGETGELFF

clone size: .
D gene: TRBD1
J gene: TRBJ1-1
V gene: TRBV14
CDR3 DNA: TGTGCCAGCAGCCAAGTTGCAGGGGGCACTGAAGCTTTCTTT
CDR3 protein: CASSQVAGGTEAFF

clone size: few
D gene: TRBD2
J gene: TRBJ2-3
V gene: TRBV19
CDR3 DNA: TGTGCCAGTAGTATTGGGAGGGCAGATACGCAGTATTTT
CDR3 protein: CASSIGRADTQYF

clone size: .
D gene: .
J gene: TRBJ1-1
V gene: TRBV10-3
CDR3 DNA: TGTGCCACCAGCGGAGGGGCGGGCACTGAAGCTTTCTTT
CDR3 protein: CATSGGAGTEAFF

clone size: .
D gene: .
J gene: TRBJ2-7
V gene: TRBV7-3
CDR3 DNA: TGTGCCAGCAGCTTATTCGGTGGCTCCTACGAGCAGTACTTC
CDR3 protein: CASSLFGGSYEQYF

clone size: .
D gene: .
J gene: TRBJ1-1
V gene: TRBV7-2
CDR3 DNA: TGTGCCAGCAGCCTCCGGGGGGGAGGGACTGAAGCTTTCTTT
CDR3 protein: CASSLRGGGTEAFF

clone size: .
D gene: .
J gene: TRBJ2-1
V gene: TRBV9
CDR3 DNA: TGTGCCAGCAGCCCTGACGGGGGTAAAGATGAGCAGTTCTTC
CDR3 protein: CASSPDGGKDEQFF

clone size: .
D gene: TRBD1
J gene: TRBJ1-5
V gene: TRBV7-2
CDR3 DNA: TGTGCCAGCACCCGGACAGGGGAATTTAATCAGCCCCAGCATTTT
CDR3 protein: CASTRTGEFNQPQHF

clone size: .
D gene: .
J gene: TRBJ1-4
V gene: TRBV2
CDR3 DNA: TGTGCCAGCAGTGATCGCCCACCCTCCTCGGGGGGTAATGAAAAACTGTTTTTT
CDR3 protein: CASSDRPPSSGGNEKLFF

clone size: .
D gene: .
J gene: TRBJ1-6
V gene: TRBV15
CDR3 DNA: TGTGCCGCTGCCGGGTTTAATTCACCCCTCCACTTT
CDR3 protein: CAAAGFNSPLHF

clone size: .
D gene: TRBD1
J gene: TRBJ1-2
V gene: TRBV5-4
CDR3 DNA: TGTGCCAGCAGCTTGGGGGCGGGACAGCATGGCTACACCTTC
CDR3 protein: CASSLGAGQHGYTF

clone size: few
D gene: .
J gene: TRBJ1-6
V gene: TRBV28
CDR3 DNA: TGTGCCGCTGAGACAGCAAGCTCCTATAATTCACCCCTCCACTTT
CDR3 protein: CAAETASSYNSPLHF

clone size: .
D gene: .
J gene: TRBJ1-2
V gene: TRBV20-1
CDR3 DNA: TGCAGTGCCGAAGGAGGCTATGGCTACACCTTC
CDR3 protein: CSAEGGYGYTF

clone size: .
D gene: TRBD2
J gene: TRBJ2-1
V gene: TRBV7-6
CDR3 DNA: TGTGCCAGCAGCTTGGTCCCGGGGGGGTACAATGAGCAGTTCTTC
CDR3 protein: CASSLVPGGYNEQFF

clone size: .
D gene: .
J gene: TRBJ1-1
V gene: TRBV5-1
CDR3 DNA: TGCGCCAGCAGCTTGGGGGGGTTACAGGGGAACACTGAAGCTTTCTTT
CDR3 protein: CASSLGGLQGNTEAFF

clone size: .
D gene: TRBD1
J gene: TRBJ1-1
V gene: TRBV29-1
CDR3 DNA: TGCAGCATTCTCGGAGGGGGCGCGGGGAACACTGAAGCTTTCTTT
CDR3 protein: CSILGGGAGNTEAFF

clone size: .
D gene: TRBD1
J gene: TRBJ1-5
V gene: TRBV6-1
CDR3 DNA: TGTGCCAGCAGTGAGCAAACGGACAGGAACAATCAGCCCCAGCATTTT
CDR3 protein: CASSEQTDRNNQPQHF

clone size: .
D gene: TRBD1
J gene: TRBJ2-2
V gene: TRBV10-3
CDR3 DNA: TGTGCCATCTTAGGACAGGGGGTAAACACCGGGGAGCTGTTTTTT
CDR3 protein: CAILGQGVNTGELFF

clone size: few
D gene: .
J gene: TRBJ1-4
V gene: TRBV6-1
CDR3 DNA: TGTGCCAGCAGTGAATTGTATCAGGGAACCGGGGAAAAACTGTTTTTT
CDR3 protein: CASSELYQGTGEKLFF

clone size: .
D gene: TRBD1
J gene: TRBJ1-5
V gene: TRBV5-1
CDR3 DNA: TGCGCCAGCAGCTCTTCGGGACAGCTCAATCAGCCCCAGCATTTT
CDR3 protein: CASSSSGQLNQPQHF

clone size: .
D gene: TRBD1
J gene: TRBJ2-7
V gene: TRBV7-9
CDR3 DNA: TGTGCCAGCAGCTCAGGACAGGGGGTCTACGAGCAGTACTTC
CDR3 protein: CASSSGQGVYEQYF

clone size: few
D gene: .
J gene: TRBJ1-1
V gene: TRBV6-5
CDR3 DNA: TGTGCCAGCAGCGCCCAGGCTGAAGCTTTCTTT
CDR3 protein: CASSAQAEAFF

clone size: once
D gene: TRBD1
J gene: TRBJ2-7
V gene: TRBV9
CDR3 DNA: TGTGCCAGCAGCGGCGCCGGGACAGGGGTCCCTTACGAGCAGTACTTC
CDR3 protein: CASSGAGTGVPYEQYF

clone size: .
D gene: TRBD1
J gene: TRBJ1-2
V gene: TRBV5-4
CDR3 DNA: TGTGCCAGCAGCTTGGGAGGGGGCACGGACTATGGCTACACCTTC
CDR3 protein: CASSLGGGTDYGYTF

clone size: .
D gene: TRBD1
J gene: TRBJ1-2
V gene: TRBV30
CDR3 DNA: TGTGCCTGGAGTGAACCCGGGACAGGGGTTTATTATGGCTACACCTTC
CDR3 protein: CAWSEPGTGVYYGYTF

clone size: .
D gene: .
J gene: TRBJ1-1
V gene: TRBV6-6
CDR3 DNA: TGTGCCAGCAGCCCACTATTGAACACTGAAGCTTTCTTT
CDR3 protein: CASSPLLNTEAFF

clone size: .
D gene: .
J gene: TRBJ1-4
V gene: TRBV5-6
CDR3 DNA: TGTGCCAGCAGGGCAAGAGGCAGGGCGGCTGCAACTAATGAAAAACTGTTTTTT
CDR3 protein: CASRARGRAAATNEKLFF

clone size: .
D gene: .
J gene: TRBJ1-5
V gene: TRBV2
CDR3 DNA: TGTGCCAGCAGTGAAAGGTCGAGTCAAAGACACCAGCATTTT
CDR3 protein: CASSERSSQRHQHF

clone size: .
D gene: .
J gene: TRBJ2-3
V gene: TRBV19
CDR3 DNA: TGTGCCAGTAGTAGAACAGGGCCGAGCACAGATACGCAGTATTTT
CDR3 protein: CASSRTGPSTDTQYF

clone size: few
D gene: .
J gene: TRBJ1-2
V gene: TRBV6-5
CDR3 DNA: TGTGCCAGCAGGTCTCTTACAGGTCCGGACTATGGCTACACCTTC
CDR3 protein: CASRSLTGPDYGYTF

clone size: .
D gene: TRBD1
J gene: TRBJ2-7
V gene: TRBV9
CDR3 DNA: TGTGCCAGCAGCGGGGACAGACCCTACGAGCAGTACTTC
CDR3 protein: CASSGDRPYEQYF

clone size: .
D gene: TRBD1
J gene: TRBJ2-7
V gene: TRBV11-2
CDR3 DNA: TGTGCCAGCAGCTTGGGGACAGGGTACGAGCAGTACTTC
CDR3 protein: CASSLGTGYEQYF

clone size: .
D gene: TRBD1
J gene: TRBJ1-1
V gene: TRBV28
CDR3 DNA: TGTGCCGGCGGGACAGGGGCGATGAACACTGAAGCTTTCTTT
CDR3 protein: CAGGTGAMNTEAFF

clone size: .
D gene: .
J gene: TRBJ1-2
V gene: TRBV5-6
CDR3 DNA: TGTGCCAGCAGCTTATTCGGACAGTATAACGGCTACACCTTC
CDR3 protein: CASSLFGQYNGYTF

clone size: .
D gene: TRBD2
J gene: TRBJ2-1
V gene: TRBV28
CDR3 DNA: TGTGCCAGCAGTTTCTCCCTAGCGGGGGGGTACAATGAGCAGTTCTTC
CDR3 protein: CASSFSLAGGYNEQFF

clone size: .
D gene: .
J gene: TRBJ2-2
V gene: TRBV10-1
CDR3 DNA: TGCGCCAGCAGTGAAGGGACTCTGACCGGGGAGCTGTTTTTT
CDR3 protein: CASSEGTLTGELFF

clone size: few
D gene: TRBD1
J gene: TRBJ2-5
V gene: TRBV7-9
CDR3 DNA: TGTGCCAGCAGCCCACAAGGGACAGGGTGGCAAGAGACCCAGTACTTC
CDR3 protein: CASSPQGTGWQETQYF

clone size: .
D gene: TRBD1
J gene: TRBJ2-7
V gene: TRBV4-2
CDR3 DNA: TGTGCCAGCAGCCCAGGGGGACAGGGGGTCTACGAGCAGTACTTC
CDR3 protein: CASSPGGQGVYEQYF

clone size: .
D gene: .
J gene: TRBJ2-7
V gene: TRBV27
CDR3 DNA: TGTGCCAGCAGTTTATTGGGGCGAGAGCAGTACTTC
CDR3 protein: CASSLLGREQYF

clone size: few
D gene: .
J gene: TRBJ2-2
V gene: TRBV30
CDR3 DNA: TGTGCCTGGAGTTTGAGCACCGGGGAGCTGTTTTTT
CDR3 protein: CAWSLSTGELFF

clone size: .
D gene: .
J gene: TRBJ1-5
V gene: TRBV7-6
CDR3 DNA: TGTGCCAGCAGCTCCAGGACAGGCAATCAGCCCCAGCATTTT
CDR3 protein: CASSSRTGNQPQHF

clone size: .
D gene: TRBD2
J gene: TRBJ2-3
V gene: TRBV7-3
CDR3 DNA: TGTGCCAGCAGCTTAAGGGCGCCTAGCGGGCCCTTTAGCACAGATACGCAGTATTTT
CDR3 protein: CASSLRAPSGPFSTDTQYF

clone size: .
D gene: TRBD2
J gene: TRBJ2-1
V gene: TRBV30
CDR3 DNA: TGTGCCTGGACCGGGACTAGCGGGGGGGGGCAGTTCTTC
CDR3 protein: CAWTGTSGGGQFF

clone size: .
D gene: .
J gene: TRBJ2-1
V gene: TRBV11-2
CDR3 DNA: TGTGCCAGCAGCTTCGTGGGGGGTGAGCAGTTCTTC
CDR3 protein: CASSFVGGEQFF

clone size: .
D gene: .
J gene: TRBJ2-3
V gene: TRBV18
CDR3 DNA: TGTGCCAGCTCACGGTACACCACAGATACGCAGTATTTT
CDR3 protein: CASSRYTTDTQYF

clone size: few
D gene: .
J gene: TRBJ1-5
V gene: TRBV18
CDR3 DNA: TGTGCCAGCTCACCACCCGGGGGGCAGCCCCAGCATTTT
CDR3 protein: CASSPPGGQPQHF

clone size: few
D gene: .
J gene: TRBJ2-7
V gene: TRBV5-1
CDR3 DNA: TGCGCCAGCAGCTTGGGGGGGCAACTCAGGTTTACCTCCTACGAGCAGTACTTC
CDR3 protein: CASSLGGQLRFTSYEQYF